This T cell receptor (beta chain) was recovered during a study of Tregs in tolerant kidney transplant recipients. The nonmyeloablative bone marrow transplants came from related graft donors, with transient mixed chimerism. Assay: immunoSEQ multiplex PCR; the TCRdb copy retains only in-frame clones and omits some. The data show under 90,000 clones, with more than 85% seen just once and roughly 1.5% held by the top ten. Trimming cost V 4 bases and J 7 bases; bases outside gene matches: 4. Germline lookup yields CDR1 MNHNY and CDR2 SVGAGI (reference sequence). The CDR3 covers 14 residues. The sample was CD4+ T cells from blood (PBMCs), taken 24 months after the transplant. The chain is built from TRBV6-6 and TRBJ2-1; 10 positions match TRBD2. The clonotype comes from a human patient who received a combined kidney and bone marrow transplant. Some T cells may be graft donor cells. The CDR3 nucleotides read TGTGCCAGCAGTTGGCTAGCGGGGGAGAATGAGCAGTTCTTC. Its translation: CASSWLAGENEQFF.